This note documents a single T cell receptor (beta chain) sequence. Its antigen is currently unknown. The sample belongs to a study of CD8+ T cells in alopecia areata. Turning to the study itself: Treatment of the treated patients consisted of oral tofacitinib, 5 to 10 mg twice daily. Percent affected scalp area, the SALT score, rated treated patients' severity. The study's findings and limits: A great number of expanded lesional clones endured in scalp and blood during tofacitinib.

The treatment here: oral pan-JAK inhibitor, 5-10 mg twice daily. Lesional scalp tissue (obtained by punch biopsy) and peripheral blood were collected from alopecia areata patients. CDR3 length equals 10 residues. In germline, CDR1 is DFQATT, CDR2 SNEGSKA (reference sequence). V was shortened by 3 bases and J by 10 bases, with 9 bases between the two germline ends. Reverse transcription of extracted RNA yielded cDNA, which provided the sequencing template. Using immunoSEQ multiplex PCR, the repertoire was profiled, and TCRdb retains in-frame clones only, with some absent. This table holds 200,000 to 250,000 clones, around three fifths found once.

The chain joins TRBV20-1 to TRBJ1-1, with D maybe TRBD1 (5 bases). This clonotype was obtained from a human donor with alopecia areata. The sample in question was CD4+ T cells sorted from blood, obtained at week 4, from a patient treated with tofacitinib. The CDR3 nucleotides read TGCAGTGCTAGGGTTGGGGGAGCTTTCTTT. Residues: CSARVGGAFF.